This TCR beta chain emerged from a study of blood T cell repertoires in COVID-19. Study-wide background: COVID-19 samples collected from the United States, Italy and Spain covered acute and convalescent phases. Nucleic acid was either cDNA or gDNA, and it came from T cells, B-cell-depleted T cells, or PBMCs.

This CDR3 has 14 amino acids. Per germline, CDR1 LNHDA and CDR2 SQIVND (reference sequence). With 7 bases clipped from V and 5 bases from J, the junction kept 10 bases outside the gene matches. In the original workflow: Cell counts per sample came from amplifying reference gene primers. Profiling relied on immunoSEQ multiplex PCR, and the TCRdb table lists in-frame clones only, not all of them. From that table come the V and J calls and clone size; the DNA was used to work out D and trimming. This sample carries some 41,000 clones, approximately 90% of them seen once, and the ten largest clones take around 5%.

The sample consisted of peripheral blood. The chain uses TRBV19 and TRBJ2-7, with TRBD1 matching 8 bases. The TCR was taken from a human donor in a cohort sampled during active COVID-19. CDR3: CASTGGQEFDEQYF. DNA of the CDR3: TGTGCCAGTACCGGGGGACAGGAGTTTGACGAGCAGTACTTC.